Listed below are T cell receptor beta chains from one sample, sequenced in a study of T and B cells in COVID-19 patients. TCRdb re-called the multiplex PCR reads through MiXCR, storing one row per CDR3 protein. The repertoire consists of roughly 23,000 distinct CDR3 sequences, with under 30% occurring once and the leading ten covering 2.8%. What was sequenced was blood. The receptors here all came from a human donor who had recovered from COVID-19. Each CDR3 is given with its conserved first and last residue. A D gene is named only where the DNA matches it firmly. Expanded clones are given a class, and other clones once, few, many or no size at all.

V	D	J	size	CDR3	DNA
TRBV27	.	TRBJ2-3	many	CASSLEGRSTDTQYF	TGTGCCAGCAGTCTCGAGGGCAGAAGCACAGATACGCAGTATTTT
TRBV5-4	TRBD1	TRBJ1-6	few	CASSRTGDNSPLHF	TGTGCCAGCAGCCGGACAGGGGATAATTCACCCCTCCACTTT
TRBV6-5	TRBD2	TRBJ2-3	.	CASSEGLAGADTQYF	TGCGCCAGCAGTGAGGGACTAGCGGGAGCCGATACGCAGTATTTT
TRBV19	.	TRBJ2-4	.	CASSIRGDIQYF	TGTGCCAGTAGTATCAGGGGGGACATTCAGTACTTC
TRBV5-1	TRBD2	TRBJ2-7	.	CASLGTSDSYEQYF	TGCGCCAGCTTGGGGACTAGCGATTCCTACGAGCAGTACTTC
TRBV6-6	TRBD1	TRBJ1-4	few	CASKGQTLLKLFF	TGTGCCAGCAAGGGACAGACTCTTCTAAAACTGTTTTTT
TRBV12-3/TRBV12-4	TRBD2	TRBJ2-3	.	CASRRSGGFTDTQYF	TGTGCCAGCAGACGTAGCGGGGGTTTCACAGATACGCAGTATTTT
TRBV21-1	.	TRBJ2-5	.	CASSKFLPKETQYF	TGTGCCAGCAGCAAATTCTTACCCAAAGAGACCCAGTACTTC
TRBV12-3/TRBV12-4	.	TRBJ2-4	.	CASSLRGGANIQYF	TGTGCCAGCAGTTTAAGGGGGGGGGCGAACATTCAGTACTTC
TRBV29-1	.	TRBJ1-4	many	CSVEAPNEKLFF	TGCAGCGTTGAAGCCCCAAATGAAAAACTGTTTTTT
TRBV7-2	TRBD1	TRBJ2-7	.	CASSPGQGREQYF	TGTGCCAGCAGCCCGGGACAGGGGAGAGAGCAGTACTTC
TRBV13	.	TRBJ2-7	.	CASSWEGGYEQYF	TGTGCCAGCAGCTGGGAGGGGGGGTACGAGCAGTACTTC
TRBV7-3	.	TRBJ1-6	.	CASSAERSSSYNSPLHF	TGTGCCAGCAGCGCTGAAAGGTCTAGCTCCTATAATTCACCCCTCCACTTT
TRBV6-5	TRBD2	TRBJ2-5	many	CASSSVGLAGETQYF	TGTGCCAGCAGTTCCGTTGGACTAGCGGGAGAGACCCAGTACTTC
TRBV14	TRBD1	TRBJ1-5	.	CASRRLRQGAQQPQHF	TGTGCCAGCAGACGCCTAAGACAGGGGGCCCAGCAGCCCCAGCATTTT
TRBV19	.	TRBJ1-3	few	CASTAPGKATAGNTIYF	TGTGCCAGTACCGCGCCCGGCAAGGCTACGGCTGGAAACACCATATATTTT
TRBV20-1	TRBD1	TRBJ1-4	few	CSASARQGAAKLFF	TGCAGTGCCTCAGCTCGACAGGGGGCGGCAAAACTGTTTTTT
TRBV5-4	TRBD1	TRBJ2-5	.	CASSLEGQAGETQYF	TGTGCCAGCAGCCTAGAGGGACAGGCTGGGGAGACCCAGTACTTC
TRBV7-2	.	TRBJ2-7	once	CASSSVEGGSYEQYF	TGTGCCAGCAGCAGTGTCGAGGGGGGCAGTTACGAGCAGTACTTC
TRBV12-3/TRBV12-4	TRBD2	TRBJ2-3	.	CASSSTSGRRDTQYF	TGTGCCAGCAGCTCCACTAGCGGGCGTAGGGATACGCAGTATTTT
TRBV27	TRBD2	TRBJ2-1	.	CASSETSGSSYNEQFF	TGTGCCAGCAGTGAGACTAGCGGGAGCTCCTACAATGAGCAGTTCTTC
TRBV27	.	TRBJ1-2	.	CASSQDGDTTYGYTF	TGTGCCAGCAGCCAGGATGGGGACACAACCTATGGCTACACCTTC
TRBV6-5	TRBD2	TRBJ2-5	.	CASSPAGGPGETQYF	TGTGCCAGCAGCCCAGCGGGGGGGCCGGGGGAGACCCAGTACTTC
TRBV19	.	TRBJ2-1	medium-sized	CASSNPGEQFF	TGTGCCAGTAGTAATCCGGGGGAGCAGTTCTTC
TRBV19	.	TRBJ1-2	few	CASSIGGDYGYTF	TGTGCCAGTAGTATCGGAGGGGACTATGGCTACACCTTC
TRBV27	.	TRBJ2-3	.	CASQSSGWPTDTQYF	TGTGCCAGCCAAAGCTCGGGGTGGCCCACAGATACGCAGTATTTT